What follows are 19 T cell receptor beta chains derived from one specimen sequenced in a study of cytomegalovirus exposure and HLA in healthy donors (dated by TCRdb to 2015 to 2018). Library creation used the immunoSEQ multiplex PCR assay. The multiplex PCR relied on a mix of 60 forward primers for TCR Vbeta segments and 13 reverse primers for TCR Jbeta segments. TCRdb retrieved this table from immuneACCESS and kept in-frame rearrangements only. Not all clones are present; in checked studies, unresolved V genes account for under half, and no reason is known for the remainder. This sample gives fewer than 200,000 clones in total; about 90% of them show up just once. Around 0.21% of the sample is held by the ten biggest clonotypes. Sequenced: PBMCs. Every receptor here comes from a girl less than two years old in good health and CMV-seronegative.

V usage is TRBV28 and J usage is TRBJ1-2, with D unresolved. Germline values: CDR1 MDHEN, CDR2 SYDVKM. Deletions cut 7 bases from V and 2 bases from J, with 11 bases between. CDR3 length: 13 amino acids. CDR3 nucleotides: TGTGCCAGCATGATCCACAAAAACTATGGCTACACCTTC. It translates to CASMIHKNYGYTF.

V and J are TRBV27 and TRBJ2-7; weak D call: TRBD2 (6 bases). The germline CDR1 and CDR2 sequences are MNHEY and SMNVEV (reference sequence). Trimming took off 0 bases at V and 2 bases at J, with 14 bases between the two ends. The CDR3 runs 16 residues. The CDR3 nucleotides are TGTGCCAGCAGTTTATCGATAGGTAGCGGAGCCTACGAGCAGTACTTC. Translation: CASSLSIGSGAYEQYF.

The rearrangement uses TRBV18 and TRBJ2-7, with 8 bases identical to TRBD1. Germline V gives CDR1 KGHSH, CDR2 LQKENI. The CDR3 is made up of 18 amino acids. The V and J ends lost 2 bases and 4 bases, in that order; junction bases with no gene match: 16. The CDR3 loop reads CASSPNGAGGANPYEQYF. For the CDR3, the DNA is TGTGCCAGCTCACCAAATGGCGCAGGGGGCGCAAACCCTTACGAGCAGTACTTC.

The chain combines TRBV6-5 with TRBJ1-3, with D maybe TRBD1 (6 bases). Germline CDR1 and CDR2: MNHEY and SVGAGI. This CDR3 is 15 amino acids long. The V gene lost 2 bases and the J gene lost 5 bases, with 13 bases spanning the gap. CDR3 protein: CASSYGEGGRNTIYF. CDR3 nucleotide sequence: TGTGCCAGCAGTTACGGGGAGGGGGGGAGAAACACCATATATTTT.

This sequence joins TRBV5-1 and TRBJ2-7; D call uncertain. This CDR3 has 15 residues. The V and J ends lost 0 bases and 3 bases respectively, with 13 bases between them. CDR1 is SGHRS, CDR2 YFSETQ, per germline. CDR3 in amino acids: CASSLESRSYYEQYF. For the CDR3, the DNA is TGCGCCAGCAGCTTGGAAAGTAGGAGTTACTACGAGCAGTACTTC.

This rearrangement joins TRBV30 to TRBJ2-7; D perhaps matches TRBD1 (7 bases). CDR3 length equals 17 residues. The germline CDR1 and CDR2 sequences are GTSNPN and SVGIG (reference sequence). V was shortened by 2 bases and J by 3 bases, with 23 bases between the two germline ends. Here the CDR3 reads CAWSRIFLRQGLYEQYF. CDR3 nucleotide sequence: TGTGCCTGGAGTAGGATTTTCCTGAGACAGGGACTCTACGAGCAGTACTTC. Full variable domain (remainder filled in from reference TRBV30 and TRBJ2-7): SQTIHQWPATLVQPVGSPLSLECTVEGTSNPNLYWYRQAAGRGLQLLFYSVGIGQISSEVPQNLSASRPQDRQFILSSKKLLLSDSGFYLCAWSRIFLRQGLYEQYFGPGTRLTVT.

The V call is TRBV15, the J call TRBJ2-1; the D gene is possibly TRBD2 (6 bases). This CDR3 contains 16 residues. Trimming took 3 bases from V and 7 from J, leaving 19 bases between them. CDR1 and CDR2 (germline): LNHNV, YYDKDF (reference sequence). DNA for the CDR3: TGTGCCACCAGCAGGGCACTAGCCACCCGCTGGAATGAGCAGTTCTTC. Its protein is CATSRALATRWNEQFF.

Only a few counts were recorded for this clone. This chain connects TRBV25-1 to TRBJ2-3; TRBD1 matches 10 bases. Germline CDR1 reads MGHDK; CDR2 reads SYGVNS. J was trimmed by 3 bases and V by 5 bases; bases with no gene match: 8. CDR3 length: 16 amino acids. The CDR3: CASSPTGTGVTDTQYF. The CDR3 region has the DNA TGTGCCAGCAGTCCAACCGGGACAGGGGTGACAGATACGCAGTATTTT. The full variable domain, with the rest looked up from reference TRBV25-1 and TRBJ2-3, is EADIYQTPRYLVIGTGKKITLECSQTMGHDKMYWYQQDPGMELHLIHYSYGVNSTEKGDLSSESTVSRIRTEHFPLTLESARPSHTSQYLCASSPTGTGVTDTQYFGPGTRLTVL.

The chain has TRBV28 and TRBJ2-3; TRBD1 matches at 9 bases. From germline, CDR1 is MDHEN and CDR2 SYDVKM. The CDR3 has 17 residues. The junction had 11 bases not matched to a gene; V was cut back by 5 bases and J by 2 bases. CDR3 nucleotide sequence: TGTGCCAGCAGTCCCCGGGACAGGGAGCCTTCCACAGATACGCAGTATTTT. It encodes CASSPRDREPSTDTQYF.

CDR3 coding DNA: TGTGCCAGCAGTTACGCCCAGGCGTTCTACGAGCAGTACTTC. Protein sequence: CASSYAQAFYEQYF. V and J are TRBV6-5 and TRBJ2-5, with no clear D. The DNA end is more similar to TRBJ2-7, so the J call may be wrong. The CDR3 has 14 amino acids. CDR1 is MNHEY and CDR2 is SVGAGI in the germline V gene.

This clone was seen more than once but under ten times. The V and J genes are TRBV6-1 and TRBJ2-7; no definite D call. The germline V gene encodes CDR1 MNHNS and CDR2 SASEGT. This CDR3 has 12 amino acids. V shed 6 bases and J shed 0 bases, with 6 bases lying between them. The CDR3: CASRPSSYEQYF. Written as DNA, the CDR3 is TGTGCCAGCAGGCCGAGCTCCTACGAGCAGTACTTC.

The chain employs TRBV27 and TRBJ1-2, with 8 bases fitting TRBD1. V shed 6 bases and J 1 base; nucleotides not matched to a gene: 10. CDR3 size: 16 residues. Germline values: CDR1 MNHEY, CDR2 SMNVEV (reference sequence). Here the CDR3 DNA reads TGTGCCAGCAGGGAGACAGGGGCCCGGGGTAACTATGGCTACACCTTC. This codes for CASRETGARGNYGYTF.

The chain carries TRBV29-1 and TRBJ1-1; 7 nucleotides align to TRBD1. Germline V lookup: CDR1 SQVTM, CDR2 ANQGSEA. V shed 7 bases and J 0 bases; nucleotides not matched to a gene: 5. This CDR3 region has 13 residues. The CDR3 nucleotides read TGCAGCGCAGGGACAGAAATGAACACTGAAGCTTTCTTT. This codes for CSAGTEMNTEAFF.

The chain has TRBV4-2 and TRBJ1-2; a weak D match, TRBD1 (5 bases). Trimming cost V 0 bases and J 7 bases, with 9 bases left between them. The CDR3 spans 13 residues. Germline V gene sequence: CDR1 LGHNA, CDR2 YNFKEQ. The CDR3 spells CASSQEVGGGYTF. CDR3 in DNA: TGTGCCAGCAGCCAAGAGGTGGGGGGTGGCTACACCTTC.

V and J are TRBV5-1 and TRBJ2-1; D perhaps matches TRBD2 (6 bases). This CDR3 has 15 residues. The V gene lost 1 base and the J gene lost 4 bases, with 12 bases spanning the gap. From germline, CDR1 is SGHRS and CDR2 YFSETQ. The CDR3 nucleotides read TGCGCCAGCAGCTTGCTCGCGGGGCCTTACAATGAGCAGTTCTTC. This codes for CASSLLAGPYNEQFF.

The genes are TRBV6-5 and TRBJ2-3, with 11 bases matching TRBD2. Germline V gives CDR1 MNHEY, CDR2 SVGAGI. Trimming at V came to 4 bases and at J to 1 base, leaving 1 base not matched to a gene. CDR3 size: 15 residues. The CDR3 DNA reads TGTGCCAGCAGTTGGGGACTAGCGGGCACAGATACGCAGTATTTT. Protein: CASSWGLAGTDTQYF.

J is TRBJ2-3 and V is TRBV2, with no clear D. Trimming took 2 bases from V and 3 from J, leaving 9 bases between them. Germline-derived CDR1 and CDR2 are SNHLY and FYNNEI. CDR3 length equals 14 residues. The CDR3 protein is CASSERRSTDTQYF. CDR3 nucleotide sequence: TGTGCCAGCAGTGAACGAAGGAGTACAGATACGCAGTATTTT.

This chain joins TRBV4-2 and TRBJ1-5; D is undetermined. The V gene lost 1 base and the J gene lost 2 bases, with 6 bases spanning the gap. Germline CDR1 is LGHNA and CDR2 is YNFKEQ. CDR3 length: 14 residues. The CDR3 spells CASSQGEGNQPQHF. DNA of the CDR3: TGTGCCAGCAGCCAAGGGGAGGGCAATCAGCCCCAGCATTTT.

J is TRBJ2-3 and V is TRBV9; no reliable D call. This CDR3 has 16 residues. V was clipped by 0 bases and J by 3 bases, with 14 bases between them. CDR1 is SGDLS, CDR2 YYNGEE, per germline. CDR3 protein: CASSVEQGGRTDTQYF. DNA of the CDR3: TGTGCCAGCAGCGTAGAACAAGGCGGAAGGACAGATACGCAGTATTTT.